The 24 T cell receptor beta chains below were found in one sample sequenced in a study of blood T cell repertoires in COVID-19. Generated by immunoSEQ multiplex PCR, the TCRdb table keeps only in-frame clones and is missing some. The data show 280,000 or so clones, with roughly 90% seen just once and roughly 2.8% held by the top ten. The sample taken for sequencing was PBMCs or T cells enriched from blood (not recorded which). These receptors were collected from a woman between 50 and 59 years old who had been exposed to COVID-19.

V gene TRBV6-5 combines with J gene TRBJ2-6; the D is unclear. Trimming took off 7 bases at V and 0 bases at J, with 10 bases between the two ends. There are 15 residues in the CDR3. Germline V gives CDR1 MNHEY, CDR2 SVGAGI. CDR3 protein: CASTQVFSGANVLTF. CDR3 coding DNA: TGTGCCAGCACCCAGGTTTTCTCTGGGGCCAACGTCCTGACTTTC.

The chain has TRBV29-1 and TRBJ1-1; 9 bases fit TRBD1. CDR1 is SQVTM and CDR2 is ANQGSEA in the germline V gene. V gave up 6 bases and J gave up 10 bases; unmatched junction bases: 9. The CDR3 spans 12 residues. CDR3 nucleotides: TGCAGCGTCGGTGACAGGGGGGCGGGAGCTTTCTTT. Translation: CSVGDRGAGAFF. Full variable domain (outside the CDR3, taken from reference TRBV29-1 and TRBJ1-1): SAVISQKPSRDICQRGTSLTIQCQVDSQVTMMFWYRQQPGQSLTLIATANQGSEATYESGFVIDKFPISRPNLTFSTLTVSNMSPEDSSIYLCSVGDRGAGAFFGQGTRLTVV.

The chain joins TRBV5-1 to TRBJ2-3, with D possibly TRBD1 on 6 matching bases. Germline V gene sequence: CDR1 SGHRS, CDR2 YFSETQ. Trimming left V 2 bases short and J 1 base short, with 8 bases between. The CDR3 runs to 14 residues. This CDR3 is CASSFRGRTDTQYF. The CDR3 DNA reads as TGCGCCAGCAGCTTCAGGGGACGCACAGATACGCAGTATTTT.

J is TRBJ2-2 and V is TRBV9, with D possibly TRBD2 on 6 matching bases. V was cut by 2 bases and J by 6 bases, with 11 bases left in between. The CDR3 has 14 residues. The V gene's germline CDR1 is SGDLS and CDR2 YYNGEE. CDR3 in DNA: TGTGCCAGCAGCGTCCACGGAGGGTCCGGGGAGCTGTTTTTT. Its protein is CASSVHGGSGELFF.

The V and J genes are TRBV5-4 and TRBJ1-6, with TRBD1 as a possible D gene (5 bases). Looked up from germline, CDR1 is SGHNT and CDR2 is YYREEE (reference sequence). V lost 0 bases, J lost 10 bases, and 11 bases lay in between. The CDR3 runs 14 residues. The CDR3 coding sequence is TGTGCCAGCAGCTTGGGGGGCGGGGACTCACCCCTCCACTTT. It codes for CASSLGGGDSPLHF. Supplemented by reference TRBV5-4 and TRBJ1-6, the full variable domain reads ETGVTQSPTHLIKTRGQQVTLRCSSQSGHNTVSWYQQALGQGPQFIFQYYREEENGRGNFPPRFSGLQFPNYSSELNVNALELDDSALYLCASSLGGGDSPLHFGNGTRLTVT.

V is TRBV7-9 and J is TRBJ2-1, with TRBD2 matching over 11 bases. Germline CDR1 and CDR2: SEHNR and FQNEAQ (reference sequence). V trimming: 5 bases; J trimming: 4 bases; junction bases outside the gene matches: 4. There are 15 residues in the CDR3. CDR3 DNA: TGTGCCAGCAGCCTGGGACTAGCGGAATACAATGAGCAGTTCTTC. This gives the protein CASSLGLAEYNEQFF.

CDR3 in amino acids: CSVGGPPGTGPNYGYTF. The CDR3, as DNA: TGCAGCGTTGGTGGCCCCCCCGGGACAGGCCCTAACTATGGCTACACCTTC. This sequence joins TRBV29-1 and TRBJ1-2; 8 bases are shared with TRBD1. The ends lost 4 bases at V and 0 bases at J; junction bases unmatched: 13. This CDR3 spans 17 amino acids. Germline V gene sequence: CDR1 SQVTM, CDR2 ANQGSEA.

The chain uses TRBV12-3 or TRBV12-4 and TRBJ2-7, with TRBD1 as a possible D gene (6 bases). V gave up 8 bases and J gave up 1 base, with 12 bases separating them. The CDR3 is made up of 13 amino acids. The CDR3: CASSDTGSYEQYF. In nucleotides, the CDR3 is TGTGCCAGCTCGGATACAGGGTCCTACGAGCAGTACTTC.

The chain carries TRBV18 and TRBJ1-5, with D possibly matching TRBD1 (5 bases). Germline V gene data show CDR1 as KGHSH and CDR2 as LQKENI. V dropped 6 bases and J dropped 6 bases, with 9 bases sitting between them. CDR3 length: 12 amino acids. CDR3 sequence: CASSADIQPQHF. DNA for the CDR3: TGTGCCAGCTCCGCGGACATTCAGCCCCAGCATTTT. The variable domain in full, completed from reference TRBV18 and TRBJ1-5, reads NAGVMQNPRHLVRRRGQEARLRCSPMKGHSHVYWYRQLPEEGLKFMVYLQKENIIDESGMPKERFSAEFPKEGPSILRIQQVVRGDSAAYFCASSADIQPQHFGDGTRLSIL.

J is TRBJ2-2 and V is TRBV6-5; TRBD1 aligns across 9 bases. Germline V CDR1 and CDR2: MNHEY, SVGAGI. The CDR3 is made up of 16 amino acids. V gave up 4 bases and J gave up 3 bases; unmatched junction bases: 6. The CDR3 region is CASSLGQGSHTGELFF. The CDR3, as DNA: TGTGCCAGCAGTTTAGGACAGGGGTCCCACACCGGGGAGCTGTTTTTT.

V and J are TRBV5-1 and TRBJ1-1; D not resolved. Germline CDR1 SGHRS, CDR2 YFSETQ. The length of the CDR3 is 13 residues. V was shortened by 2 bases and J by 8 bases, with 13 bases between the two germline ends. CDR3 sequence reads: CASSFGGPIEAFF. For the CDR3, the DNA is TGCGCCAGCAGCTTCGGAGGGCCGATCGAAGCTTTCTTT.

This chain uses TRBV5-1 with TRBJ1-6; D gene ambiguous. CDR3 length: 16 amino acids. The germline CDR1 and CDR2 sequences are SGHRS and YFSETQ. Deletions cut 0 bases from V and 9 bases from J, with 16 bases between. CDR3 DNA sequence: TGCGCCAGCAGCTTGGAGGCCCCAGGATTAGGTTCACCCCTCCACTTT. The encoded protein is CASSLEAPGLGSPLHF.

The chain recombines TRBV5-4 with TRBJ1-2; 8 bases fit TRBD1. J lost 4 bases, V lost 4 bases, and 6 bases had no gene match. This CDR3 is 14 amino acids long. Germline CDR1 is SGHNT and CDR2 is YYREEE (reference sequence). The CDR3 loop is CASSTPTGGYGYTF. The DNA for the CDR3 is TGTGCCAGCAGCACGCCCACAGGGGGCTATGGCTACACCTTC.

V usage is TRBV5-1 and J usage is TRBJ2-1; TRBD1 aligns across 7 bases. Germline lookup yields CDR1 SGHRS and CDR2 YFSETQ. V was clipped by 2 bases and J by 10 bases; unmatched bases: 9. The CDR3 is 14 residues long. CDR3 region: CASSFPGQSQEQFF. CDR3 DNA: TGCGCCAGCAGCTTCCCGGGACAGTCCCAAGAGCAGTTCTTC.

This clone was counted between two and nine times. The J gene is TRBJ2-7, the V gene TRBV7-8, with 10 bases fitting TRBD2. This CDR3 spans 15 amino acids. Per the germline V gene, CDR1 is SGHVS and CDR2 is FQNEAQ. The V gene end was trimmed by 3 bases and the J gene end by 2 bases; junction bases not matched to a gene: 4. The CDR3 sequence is CASSFTSGDPYEQYF. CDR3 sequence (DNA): TGTGCCAGCAGCTTTACTAGCGGGGATCCCTACGAGCAGTACTTC.

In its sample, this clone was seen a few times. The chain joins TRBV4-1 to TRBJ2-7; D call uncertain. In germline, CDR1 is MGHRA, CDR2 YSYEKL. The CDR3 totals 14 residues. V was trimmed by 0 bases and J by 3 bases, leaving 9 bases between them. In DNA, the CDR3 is TGCGCCAGCAGCCAAGATCTAAGCGACTACGAGCAGTACTTC. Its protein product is CASSQDLSDYEQYF.

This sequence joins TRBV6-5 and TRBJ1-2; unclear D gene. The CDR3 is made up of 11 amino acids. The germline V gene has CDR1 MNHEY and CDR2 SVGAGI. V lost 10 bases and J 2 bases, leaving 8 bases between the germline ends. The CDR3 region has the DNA TGTGCCACCCTCTTGAACTATGGCTACACCTTC. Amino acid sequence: CATLLNYGYTF.

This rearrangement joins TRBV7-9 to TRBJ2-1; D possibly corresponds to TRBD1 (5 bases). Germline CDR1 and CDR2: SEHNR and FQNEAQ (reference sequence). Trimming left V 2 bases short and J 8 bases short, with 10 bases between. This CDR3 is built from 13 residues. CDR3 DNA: TGTGCCAGCAGCTTATCAGGGTTCGATGAGCAGTTCTTC. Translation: CASSLSGFDEQFF.

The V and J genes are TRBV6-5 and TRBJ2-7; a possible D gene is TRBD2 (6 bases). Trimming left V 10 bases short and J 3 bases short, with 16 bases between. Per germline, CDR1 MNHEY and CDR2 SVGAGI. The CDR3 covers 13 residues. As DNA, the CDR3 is TGTGCCAATTCCCGGGACGGGAGCTACGAGCAGTACTTC. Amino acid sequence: CANSRDGSYEQYF.

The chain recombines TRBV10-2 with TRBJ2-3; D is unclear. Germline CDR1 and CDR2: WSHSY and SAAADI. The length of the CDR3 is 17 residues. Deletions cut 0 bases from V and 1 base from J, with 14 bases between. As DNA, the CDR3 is TGCGCCAGCAGTGAGTCTAGGCTAGTAGAGGGCACAGATACGCAGTATTTT. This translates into CASSESRLVEGTDTQYF.

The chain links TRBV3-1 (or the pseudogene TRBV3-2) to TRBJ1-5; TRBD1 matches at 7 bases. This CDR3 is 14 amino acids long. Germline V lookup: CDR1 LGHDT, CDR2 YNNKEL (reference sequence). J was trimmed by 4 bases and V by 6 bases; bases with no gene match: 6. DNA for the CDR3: TGTGCCAGCAGTTATACAGGGGTAAATCAGCCCCAGCATTTT. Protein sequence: CASSYTGVNQPQHF.

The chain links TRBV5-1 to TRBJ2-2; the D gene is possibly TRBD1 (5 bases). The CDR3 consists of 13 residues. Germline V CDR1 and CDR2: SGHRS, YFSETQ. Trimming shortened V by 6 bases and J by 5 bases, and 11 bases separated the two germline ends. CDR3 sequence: CASKDKGTGELFF. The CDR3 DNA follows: TGCGCCAGCAAGGACAAGGGGACCGGGGAGCTGTTTTTT.

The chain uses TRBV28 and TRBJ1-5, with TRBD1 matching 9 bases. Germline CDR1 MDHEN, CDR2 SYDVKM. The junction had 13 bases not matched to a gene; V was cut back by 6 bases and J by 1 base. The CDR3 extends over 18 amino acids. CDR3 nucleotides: TGTGCCAGCAGAAAGAGCTCCGTACAGGGGGCGAGCAATCAGCCCCAGCATTTT. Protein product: CASRKSSVQGASNQPQHF.

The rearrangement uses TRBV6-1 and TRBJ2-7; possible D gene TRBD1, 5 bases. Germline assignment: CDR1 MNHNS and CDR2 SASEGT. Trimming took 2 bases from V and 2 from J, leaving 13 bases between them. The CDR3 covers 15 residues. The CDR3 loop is CASSESSGSAYEQYF. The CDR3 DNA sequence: TGTGCCAGCAGTGAATCTTCAGGGTCGGCCTACGAGCAGTACTTC.